Below, 18 T cell receptor beta chains from the same sample are listed, as sequenced in a study of spatial heterogeneity in lung cancer (dated by TCRdb to the late 2010s). What the work shows at the level of the full study, not this receptor alone: A correlation was observed between the number of expanded intratumoral alpha and beta TCRs and the tumor nonsynonymous mutation count.

The library was built by means of 5' RACE. Sequenced on a NextSeq 500. The public reads were reanalyzed by TCRdb: fastp trimming at Q25, MiXCR alignment, in-frame beta chains only. Each entry merges the rows of one CDR3 protein and shows their most common DNA and genes. Recorded for this sample are about 16,000 distinct CDR3 sequences; roughly 7.1% of them occurred a single time. The ten largest clones add up to roughly 21% of the sample. The time point label on this specimen signifies: sample taken at primary tumor resection. Their antigens remain unidentified. Sequenced material: lung tumor tissue, taken at surgery. Receptors originate from a female donor with early-stage non-small cell lung cancer.

By sample fraction, this clonotype is medium-sized. A library made for alpha chains picked up this beta chain off target, so its size means little. The chain is built from TRBV5-1 and TRBJ2-7; D remains unclear. Germline V gene data show CDR1 as SGHRS and CDR2 as YFSETQ. This CDR3 region has 12 residues. Trimming took off 7 bases at V and 0 bases at J, with 8 bases between the two ends. The CDR3 loop reads CASGISSYEQYF. DNA of the CDR3: TGCGCCAGCGGGATAAGCTCCTACGAGCAGTACTTC.

This clonotype turned up a few times. This beta chain lies outside the target of a library built for alpha chains; its clone size means little. The chain links TRBV7-2 to TRBJ2-7, with unresolved D. CDR1 and CDR2 (germline): SGHTA, FQGNSA. Trimming left V 5 bases short and J 2 bases short, with 1 base between. CDR3 length equals 10 residues. The CDR3 nucleotides read TGTGCCAGCAGCCCCTACGAGCAGTACTTC. Translation gives CASSPYEQYF. The whole variable domain, remainder taken from reference TRBV7-2 and TRBJ2-7, is GAGVSQSPSNKVTEKGKDVELRCDPISGHTALYWYRQSLGQGLEFLIYFQGNSAPDKSGLPSDRFSAERTGGSVSTLTIQRTQQEDSAVYLCASSPYEQYFGPGTRLTVT.

This clonotype was counted ten times or more. This beta chain lies outside the target of a library built for alpha chains; its clone size means little. This chain uses TRBV4-2 with TRBJ2-2; the match to TRBD1 covers 10 bases. CDR1 and CDR2 from the germline V gene are LGHNA and YNFKEQ. This CDR3 spans 15 amino acids. V shed 3 bases and J 5 bases; nucleotides not matched to a gene: 3. The CDR3 region has the DNA TGTGCCAGCAGCCAGCCGGGACAGGGGACCGGGGAGCTGTTTTTT. It encodes CASSQPGQGTGELFF.

As regards this clonotype: A much larger clonotype is one base distant, so this may be a read error. This beta chain is a stray sequence in a library constructed for alpha chains; its clone size is not meaningful. This chain joins TRBV20-1 and TRBJ2-6; no clear D gene. This CDR3 region has 14 residues. Germline CDR1 reads DFQATT; CDR2 reads SNEGSKA (reference sequence). V was cut by 1 base and J by 2 bases, with 6 bases left in between. The DNA of the CDR3 is TGCAGTGCTAGAGCGGTAGCTGGGGCCAACGTCCTGACTTTC. This translates into CSARAVAGANVLTF.

This clonotype is medium-sized in the sample. As an off-target read in a library built for alpha chains, this beta chain has a frequency of little significance. The V gene is TRBV28, the J gene TRBJ1-6; tentative D call: TRBD1 (5 bases). The CDR3 contains 14 residues. Germline-derived CDR1 and CDR2 are MDHEN and SYDVKM. Trimming left V 4 bases short and J 9 bases short, with 13 bases between. This CDR3 is CASSSQGRGSPLHF. The DNA of the CDR3 is TGTGCCAGCAGTTCACAAGGAAGGGGTTCACCCCTCCACTTT.

This clonotype has a count of ten or more. This beta chain came through as a stray read in a library set up for alpha chains, and its size says little. The rearrangement joins TRBV5-6 to TRBJ1-5; D is unclear. CDR1 SGHDT and CDR2 YYEEEE come from the germline V gene. The CDR3 is made up of 12 amino acids. V gave up 2 bases and J gave up 4 bases, with 4 bases separating them. The CDR3 coding sequence is TGTGCCAGCAGCTTACTAAATCAGCCCCAGCATTTT. As protein: CASSLLNQPQHF.

This clonotype has ten or more counts. This beta chain is an off-target read within a library intended for alpha chains, so its frequency means little. The CDR3 nucleotides read TGTGCCAGCAGCAAATATAGTGTACCTACCATCTACGAGCAGTACTTC. It yields the protein CASSKYSVPTIYEQYF. The rearrangement joins TRBV21-1 to TRBJ2-7. TRBV21-1 is deemed a pseudogene. The CDR3 extends over 16 amino acids.

Regarding this clonotype: Found in a library prepared for alpha chains, this beta chain is an off-target read, and its abundance has little meaning. J is TRBJ1-1 and V is TRBV5-1; tentative D call: TRBD1 (5 bases). This CDR3 comprises 14 residues. The V end was cut by 2 bases, the J end by 0 bases, with 8 bases between. Germline V CDR1 and CDR2: SGHRS, YFSETQ. CDR3: CASSFGGLNTEAFF. The CDR3 nucleotides read TGCGCCAGCAGCTTCGGGGGTCTGAACACTGAAGCTTTCTTT.

This clonotype was seen many times. This beta chain came through as a stray read in a library set up for alpha chains, and its size says little. The rearrangement uses TRBV7-3 and TRBJ2-3, with 14 nucleotides matching TRBD2. CDR3 length: 16 residues. Trimming removed 5 bases from V and 8 bases from J; junction bases left unmatched: 9. In germline, CDR1 is SGHTA, CDR2 FQGTGA. The CDR3 sequence: CASSPGGTSGGATQYF. CDR3 sequence (DNA): TGTGCCAGCAGCCCCGGGGGGACTAGCGGGGGAGCTACGCAGTATTTT.

This clonotype was recorded many times. This beta chain appears as a stray read in a library generated for alpha chains; its size is not informative. The chain couples TRBV7-6 to TRBJ1-1, with 8 bases fitting TRBD1. V gave up 3 bases and J gave up 3 bases; unmatched junction bases: 3. This CDR3 is 14 amino acids long. Germline-derived CDR1 and CDR2 are SGHVS and FNYEAQ. The CDR3 region is CASSFGQGYTEAFF. DNA for the CDR3: TGTGCCAGCAGCTTCGGACAGGGATACACTGAAGCTTTCTTT.

As regards this clonotype: The library was prepared for alpha chains; this beta chain is a stray read, so its frequency means little. The V call is TRBV5-1, the J call TRBJ2-7, with no clear D. Trimming cost V 7 bases and J 5 bases, with 16 bases left between them. This CDR3 has 13 residues. CDR1 is SGHRS, CDR2 YFSETQ, per germline. The CDR3 nucleotides are TGCGCCAGCGCCCTAGGAGCCCGGGACGAGCAGTACTTC. It is translated as CASALGARDEQYF. Combining the CDR3 with reference TRBV5-1 and TRBJ2-7 gives the whole variable domain KAGVTQTPRYLIKTRGQQVTLSCSPISGHRSVSWYQQTPGQGLQFLFEYFSETQRNKGNFPGRFSGRQFSNSRSEMNVSTLELGDSALYLCASALGARDEQYFGPGTRLTVT.

A note on this clonotype: This clone may be a read error of a much larger clone one base away. Because the library targeted alpha chains, this beta chain is an off-target read whose size means little. V is TRBV29-1 and J is TRBJ2-5; no clear D. The length of the CDR3 is 13 residues. Germline-derived CDR1 and CDR2 are SQVTM and ANQGSEA. V was trimmed by 4 bases and J by 5 bases, leaving 14 bases between them. The CDR3 DNA reads as TGCAGCGTTGTATGGCCAGACATTGAGACCCAGTACTTC. The encoded protein is CSVVWPDIETQYF.

This clonotype was counted many times. The library was designed around alpha chains, so this beta chain is a stray read whose abundance carries little weight. V gene TRBV18 combines with J gene TRBJ1-2; D not resolved. This CDR3 has 15 amino acids. Trimming stripped 0 bases from V and 4 bases from J, with 12 bases between. Germline assignment: CDR1 KGHSH and CDR2 LQKENI. CDR3 amino acids: CASSPPVVGIYGYTF. In DNA, the CDR3 is TGTGCCAGCTCACCACCGGTGGTCGGAATCTATGGCTACACCTTC.

This clonotype occurred many times. This beta chain is an off-target read within a library intended for alpha chains, so its frequency means little. This chain joins TRBV6-1 and TRBJ2-5, with 7 bases that match TRBD2. The V gene's germline CDR1 is MNHNS and CDR2 SASEGT. The ends lost 2 bases at V and 8 bases at J; junction bases unmatched: 11. The CDR3 length is 15 residues. The CDR3 DNA reads TGTGCCAGCAGTGAATCGTGGCGGGGGAGTGAAACCCAGTACTTC. It specifies CASSESWRGSETQYF.

Worth noting for this clonotype: With the library built for alpha chains, this beta chain is off target and its frequency is not meaningful. This chain links TRBV5-1 with TRBJ2-3; tentatively, D is TRBD2 (6 bases). In germline, CDR1 is SGHRS, CDR2 YFSETQ. V shed 5 bases and J shed 1 base, with 14 bases lying between them. The CDR3 runs 15 residues. The CDR3 bases are TGCGCCAGCAGGAACTCCCCGGGAGGCACAGATACGCAGTATTTT. Translating it yields CASRNSPGGTDTQYF.

This clonotype has at least ten counts. This beta chain represents an off-target read in a library built for alpha chains; its size is of limited meaning. The chain uses TRBV12-3 or TRBV12-4 and TRBJ2-7; TRBD1 aligns across 8 bases. The CDR3 runs to 13 residues. V gave up 6 bases and J gave up 2 bases; unmatched junction bases: 3. CDR3 region: CASSKQGAYEQYF. CDR3 coding DNA: TGTGCCAGCAGCAAACAGGGGGCCTACGAGCAGTACTTC.

This clonotype turned up a few times. Since the library was made to target alpha chains, this beta chain is a stray read and its abundance is not meaningful. The chain is built from TRBV6-1 and TRBJ1-5; D unresolved. V gave up 1 base and J gave up 0 bases, with 4 bases separating them. Germline V CDR1 and CDR2: MNHNS, SASEGT. The CDR3 spans 14 residues. CDR3 loop: CASSEGDSNQPQHF. Here the CDR3 DNA reads TGTGCCAGCAGTGAAGGGGATAGCAATCAGCCCCAGCATTTT.

This clonotype was seen a few times. This beta chain is an off-target read within a library intended for alpha chains, so its frequency means little. The rearrangement joins TRBV4-2 to TRBJ2-1; D unclear. In germline, CDR1 is LGHNA, CDR2 YNFKEQ. The CDR3 has 13 amino acids. V gave up 5 bases and J gave up 8 bases, with 13 bases separating them. The CDR3: CASSSTSLDEQFF. The CDR3 region has the DNA TGTGCCAGCAGCTCGACTTCTCTCGATGAGCAGTTCTTC.